This TCR beta chain was sequenced in a study of blood T cell repertoires in COVID-19. Study details: T cells, B-cell-depleted T cells, or PBMCs provided the cDNA or gDNA that served as material.

This clone was recorded once. Trimming took 7 bases from V and 4 from J, leaving 14 bases between them. Germline-derived CDR1 and CDR2 are ENHRY and SYGVKD. The CDR3 is made up of 14 amino acids. Original processing notes: Reference gene primer amplification yielded estimated nucleated cell counts. Data came from immunoSEQ multiplex PCR; TCRdb stores just in-frame clones and leaves some out. V and J calls and clone size are given by that table; D and trimming were obtained from the DNA. The profile shows about 160,000 clones, approximately 80% of them singletons. The specimen was peripheral blood. The source is a woman older than 75 with acute or convalescent COVID-19. This sequence joins TRBV10-3 and TRBJ2-1; D is perhaps TRBD2 (5 bases). The CDR3 loop reads CAITSAGLYNEQFF. The CDR3 DNA reads TGTGCCATCACCTCGGCGGGTCTTTACAATGAGCAGTTCTTC.